Shown below are 15 T cell receptor beta chains from a single sample sequenced in a study of cytomegalovirus exposure and HLA in healthy donors (dated by TCRdb to the late 2010s). Library preparation employed the immunoSEQ multiplex PCR assay. For the multiplex PCR, a mixture combining 60 forward primers for TCR Vbeta segments and 13 reverse primers for TCR Jbeta segments was used. TCRdb's version of the immuneACCESS table is confined to in-frame rearrangements and falls short of the full clone set. An unresolved V gene accounts for under half of the shortfall where checked; the remainder is of unknown origin. A total of approximately 120,000 clones appear in this sample, roughly a tenth of them only once. The top ten clonotypes cover 4.5% to 5% of the sample. Sequences were obtained from PBMCs. Source of these receptors: a woman in her late teens or twenties in good health and CMV-seropositive.

This clone has a handful of counts. V and J are TRBV28 and TRBJ2-1; 12 nucleotides match TRBD2. Germline CDR1 reads MDHEN; CDR2 reads SYDVKM. The V segment lost 6 bases and the J segment 8 bases; nucleotides outside the gene matches: 5. The CDR3 extends over 14 amino acids. DNA of the CDR3: TGTGCCAGCAGAGGACTAGCGGGACTTCATGAGCAGTTCTTC. It translates to CASRGLAGLHEQFF.

This chain links TRBV28 with TRBJ2-1, with D perhaps TRBD2 (5 bases). Trimming left V 4 bases short and J 7 bases short, with 32 bases between. The CDR3 spans 20 residues. Looked up from germline, CDR1 is MDHEN and CDR2 is SYDVKM. DNA for the CDR3: TGTGCCAGCAGTTCCCTGATGGGCAAGGCGGTCGGAAAGGGAGAGAATGAGCAGTTCTTC. Translated, it gives CASSSLMGKAVGKGENEQFF.

The gene calls are TRBV7-3 and TRBJ2-3; D possibly corresponds to TRBD2 (6 bases). Germline V gives CDR1 SGHTA, CDR2 FQGTGA. Trimming cost V 5 bases and J 3 bases, with 9 bases left between them. The length of the CDR3 is 13 residues. The CDR3 DNA reads as TGTGCCAGCAGCCCGCGGGGTACAGATACGCAGTATTTT. As protein: CASSPRGTDTQYF.

This clone appeared a few times. V and J are TRBV6-1 and TRBJ1-4; possibly TRBD1 for D (6 bases). The length of the CDR3 is 15 residues. Germline-derived CDR1 and CDR2 are MNHNS and SASEGT. V lost 4 bases and J 5 bases, leaving 14 bases between the germline ends. The CDR3 loop reads CASSGTGTHNEKLFF. CDR3 bases: TGTGCCAGCAGTGGTACCGGGACACACAATGAAAAACTGTTTTTT.

There are a few counts of this clone. This CDR3 is CASSEAGLQYF. The CDR3 nucleotides read TGTGCCAGCAGTGAAGCGGGCTTACAGTACTTC. The V call is TRBV2, the J call TRBJ2-7, with no clear D. The CDR3 spans 11 residues. CDR1 and CDR2 (germline): SNHLY, FYNNEI. V shed 0 bases and J shed 10 bases, with 7 bases lying between them. The complete variable domain, with remaining parts taken from reference TRBV2 and TRBJ2-7, reads EPEVTQTPSHQVTQMGQEVILRCVPISNHLYFYWYRQILGQKVEFLVSFYNNEISEKSEIFDDQFSVERPDGSNFTLKIRSTKLEDSAMYFCASSEAGLQYFGPGTRLTVT.

This chain connects TRBV28 to TRBJ2-1; a weak D match, TRBD2 (6 bases). The CDR3 has 14 residues. Germline lookup yields CDR1 MDHEN and CDR2 SYDVKM. With 2 bases removed from V and 6 bases from J, the gap between germline ends came to 11 bases. The chain's CDR3 is CASSLPGLINEQFF. CDR3 bases: TGTGCCAGCAGTTTACCGGGACTTATCAATGAGCAGTTCTTC.

V usage is TRBV6-1 and J usage is TRBJ2-7; tentatively, D is TRBD2 (6 bases). Germline values: CDR1 MNHNS, CDR2 SASEGT. The length of the CDR3 is 12 residues. V lost 0 bases and J lost 6, with 6 bases in between. CDR3 sequence: CASSEAGGEQYF. The CDR3 region has the DNA TGTGCCAGCAGTGAAGCGGGGGGCGAGCAGTACTTC.

This chain connects TRBV27 to TRBJ2-2, with 8 bases fitting TRBD2. The CDR3 extends over 20 amino acids. Trimming at V came to 3 bases and at J to 1 base, leaving 16 bases not matched to a gene. Germline-derived CDR1 and CDR2 are MNHEY and SMNVEV (reference sequence). As DNA, the CDR3 is TGTGCCAGCAGTTTTGGGGGGACTAGGTCCAGACTAAAGAACACCGGGGAGCTGTTTTTT. It encodes CASSFGGTRSRLKNTGELFF.

This clone was seen a handful of times. The chain recombines TRBV5-6 with TRBJ1-2, with 7 bases lining up with TRBD1. Per germline, CDR1 SGHDT and CDR2 YYEEEE. V was clipped by 0 bases and J by 4 bases; unmatched bases: 3. This CDR3 spans 14 amino acids. CDR3 DNA sequence: TGTGCCAGCAGCTTGGCCTGGGACAGCTATGGCTACACCTTC. Amino acid sequence: CASSLAWDSYGYTF.

This clone was seen a handful of times. The chain recombines TRBV5-1 with TRBJ1-1; the D gene is possibly TRBD1 (6 bases). This CDR3 spans 14 amino acids. Germline CDR1 SGHRS, CDR2 YFSETQ. Trimming removed 2 bases from V and 1 base from J, with 9 bases in between. The CDR3 protein is CASSFLQGNTEAFF. The CDR3, as DNA: TGCGCCAGCAGCTTTCTACAGGGGAACACTGAAGCTTTCTTT.

This chain connects TRBV19 to TRBJ1-5; D ambiguous. The V end lost 3 bases, the J end lost 7 bases, and 10 bases lay between the germline ends. The CDR3 sequence is 13 residues long. Looked up from germline, CDR1 is LNHDA and CDR2 is SQIVND (reference sequence). Here the CDR3 reads CASSIYSQQPQHF. CDR3 DNA: TGTGCCAGTAGTATCTATTCCCAACAGCCCCAGCATTTT.

The J gene is TRBJ2-7, the V gene TRBV4-1; weak D call: TRBD2 (5 bases). The germline CDR1 and CDR2 sequences are MGHRA and YSYEKL. The CDR3 consists of 14 residues. The V gene lost 1 base and the J gene lost 2 bases, with 9 bases spanning the gap. The DNA for the CDR3 is TGCGCCAGCAGCCAAGCTGGGAGCCCCTACGAGCAGTACTTC. Residues: CASSQAGSPYEQYF.

This clone has a handful of counts. This sequence joins TRBV20-1 and TRBJ2-2; D is possibly TRBD2 (7 bases). The CDR3 has 11 residues. Germline CDR1 reads DFQATT; CDR2 reads SNEGSKA (reference sequence). The CDR3 loop reads CKGGGAGELFF. DNA of the CDR3: TGCAAGGGCGGGGGCGCCGGGGAGCTGTTTTTT.

V is TRBV30 and J is TRBJ1-2; D is unclear. The germline gives CDR1 GTSNPN, CDR2 SVGIG (reference sequence). V lost 2 bases, J lost 4 bases, and 17 bases lay in between. The CDR3 length is 15 residues. CDR3 protein: CAWSRNHLSFYGYTF. DNA for the CDR3: TGTGCCTGGAGTCGAAACCACCTTAGTTTCTATGGCTACACCTTC.

This clone was seen a handful of times. The rearrangement links TRBV5-1 to TRBJ1-1; D is perhaps TRBD1 (5 bases). V lost 0 bases and J 7 bases, leaving 13 bases between the germline ends. CDR1 is SGHRS, CDR2 YFSETQ, per germline. This CDR3 has 14 residues. DNA for the CDR3: TGCGCCAGCAGCTTGGGGGGGGAACAGAATGAAGCTTTCTTT. Residues: CASSLGGEQNEAFF.